This TCR beta chain was obtained from a study of CD8 T cells in Susac syndrome (dated by TCRdb to the late 2010s). Study-wide context: Repertoire sequencing was used to test whether CD8+ T cell activation and differentiation in Susac syndrome was antigen driven. The study compared CD8+ T cell repertoire clonality among approximately twelve healthy donors, around 14 Susac syndrome patients and roughly 16 multiple sclerosis patients.

Peripheral blood CD8+ and CD4+ T cells from healthy donors, Susac syndrome patients and multiple sclerosis patients were profiled using high-throughput TCR beta sequencing. The multiple sclerosis controls were treatment-naive patients who had stable or active relapsing-remitting disease and met the revised McDonald criteria. Bulk CD8+ and CD4+ T cells were purified magnetically by negative isolation, whereas CD8+ TEMRA cells were enriched by FACS. Blood was collected in EDTA tubes and processed within 24 hours, with PBMCs isolated through density gradient centrifugation. PBMCs intended for TCR sequencing were cryopreserved in liquid nitrogen and were subsequently thawed in a 37 degrees C water bath. Purity of sorted or isolated CD4+, CD8+ and CD8+ TEMRA cells was at least 90%. From cysteine to phenylalanine, the CDR3 is 15 amino acids long. Only the CDR3 DNA stays, 45 bases, in frame from base 1. From the germline V gene, CDR1 is MGHRA and CDR2 is YSYEKL. V is pared back by 1 base and J by 1 base, with 8 bases lying between the germline termini.

The full study reports these points: The number of individuals in the TCR sequencing and HLA analysis was recognized as being relatively small.

As regards this clonotype: The target of this receptor is not known. Base qualities were left out, and no much larger clone turns up one base away.

RNA was extracted using the RNeasy kit, and about 0.45 to 1 ug of the RNA was reverse transcribed with random hexamers. TCR beta CDR3 regions were amplified with the immunoSEQ multiplex PCR assay covering 54 Vbeta and 13 Jbeta segments. PCR amplification bias was corrected by using a synthetic template baseline for primer optimization and computational correction. The study's own analysis went as follows. Only productive sequences were kept, with reads annotated to V, D and J genes according to IMGT and analyzed in immunoSEQ Analyzer. To calculate clonality, Shannon entropy was normalized by log2 of the number of productive unique sequences and then subtracted from one. Public and private clones were assessed among the 100 most prevalent clones of each patient and control. A clone was defined as Susac-specific if it was absent from the healthy and MS cohorts, from roughly 1,000 published viral clones and from other ImmuneACCESS disease sequences. TCRdb cleaned the public reads at Q25 with fastp, built clones with MiXCR and kept in-frame beta chains. One record per CDR3 amino acid sequence lists the most common genes and DNA. Clone size and V and J calls follow TCRdb, not the original study. The sample table lists approximately 120,000 distinct CDR3 sequences, approximately 95% of them with a count of one. Roughly 0.3% of the sample is held by the ten biggest clonotypes.

Material for sequencing was CD8+ T cells from PBMCs. Here the chain combines TRBV4-1 and TRBJ1-5, with the D gene uncertain. The sequence was collected from a human donor with multiple sclerosis. The CDR3 sequence is CASSQAVMSNQPQHF. The bases are TGCGCCAGCAGCCAAGCGGTGATGAGCAATCAGCCCCAGCATTTT.